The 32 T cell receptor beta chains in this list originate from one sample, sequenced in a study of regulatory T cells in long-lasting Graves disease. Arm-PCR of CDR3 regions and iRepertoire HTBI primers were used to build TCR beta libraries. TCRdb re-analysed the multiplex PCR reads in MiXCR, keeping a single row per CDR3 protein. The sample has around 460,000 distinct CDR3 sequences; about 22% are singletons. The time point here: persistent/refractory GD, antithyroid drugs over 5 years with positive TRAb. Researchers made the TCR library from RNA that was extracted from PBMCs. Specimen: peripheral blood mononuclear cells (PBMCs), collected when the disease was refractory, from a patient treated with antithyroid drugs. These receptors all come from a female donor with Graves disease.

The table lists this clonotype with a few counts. The chain's CDR3 is CASSLIVPKGAETQYF. CDR3 DNA: TGTGCCAGCAGTTTAATCGTCCCGAAGGGGGCAGAGACCCAGTACTTC. This chain links TRBV27 with TRBJ2-5, with 7 bases matching TRBD1. Per the germline V gene, CDR1 is MNHEY and CDR2 is SMNVEV (reference sequence). CDR3 length: 16 amino acids. Losses at the gene ends were 2 bases for V and 4 bases for J; bases not matched to a gene: 10.

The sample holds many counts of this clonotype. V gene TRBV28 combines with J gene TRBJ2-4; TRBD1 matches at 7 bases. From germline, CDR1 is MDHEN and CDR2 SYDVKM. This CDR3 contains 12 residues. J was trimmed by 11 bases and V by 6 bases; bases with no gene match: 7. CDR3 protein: CASSPDRRVQYF. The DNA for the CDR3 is TGTGCCAGCAGCCCGGACAGGCGGGTTCAGTACTTC.

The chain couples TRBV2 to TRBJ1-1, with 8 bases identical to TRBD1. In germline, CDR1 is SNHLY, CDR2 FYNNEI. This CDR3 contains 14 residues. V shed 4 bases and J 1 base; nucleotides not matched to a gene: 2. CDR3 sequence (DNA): TGTGCCAGCAGTGGTGGGACAGGGAACACTGAAGCTTTCTTT. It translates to CASSGGTGNTEAFF.

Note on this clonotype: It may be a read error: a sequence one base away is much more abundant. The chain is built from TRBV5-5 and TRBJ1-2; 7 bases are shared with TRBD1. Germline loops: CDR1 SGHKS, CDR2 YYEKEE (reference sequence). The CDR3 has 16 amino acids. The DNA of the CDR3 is TGTGCCAGCAGCTTGGTAGGGGGCACCCCTGTCTATGGCCACACCTTC. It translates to CASSLVGGTPVYGHTF.

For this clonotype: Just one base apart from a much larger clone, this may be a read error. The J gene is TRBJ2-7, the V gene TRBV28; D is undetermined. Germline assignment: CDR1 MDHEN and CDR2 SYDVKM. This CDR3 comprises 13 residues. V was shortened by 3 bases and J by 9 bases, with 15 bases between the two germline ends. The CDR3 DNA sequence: TGTGCCAGCAGTTTCGACCTCCGAGGAGTGCAGTACTTC. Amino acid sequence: CASSFDLRGVQYF.

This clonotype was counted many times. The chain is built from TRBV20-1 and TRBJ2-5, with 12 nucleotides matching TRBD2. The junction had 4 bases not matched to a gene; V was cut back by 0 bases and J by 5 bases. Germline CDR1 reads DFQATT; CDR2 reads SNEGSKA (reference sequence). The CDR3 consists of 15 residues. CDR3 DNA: TGCAGTGCTAGAGACACTAGCGGGGGGCGGGAGACCCAGTACTTC. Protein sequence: CSARDTSGGRETQYF.

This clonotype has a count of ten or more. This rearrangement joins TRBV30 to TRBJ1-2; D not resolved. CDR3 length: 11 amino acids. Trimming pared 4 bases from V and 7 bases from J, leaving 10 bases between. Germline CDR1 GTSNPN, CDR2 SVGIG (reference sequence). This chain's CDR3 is CAWNSGVGYTF. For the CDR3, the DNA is TGTGCCTGGAACTCAGGAGTTGGCTACACCTTC.

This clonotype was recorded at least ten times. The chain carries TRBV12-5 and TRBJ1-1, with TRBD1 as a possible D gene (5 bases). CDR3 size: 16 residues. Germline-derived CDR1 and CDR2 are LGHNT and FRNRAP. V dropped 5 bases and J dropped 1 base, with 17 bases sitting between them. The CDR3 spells CASGLRGMGGNTEAFF. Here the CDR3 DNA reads TGTGCTAGTGGTCTTCGGGGGATGGGGGGGAACACTGAAGCTTTCTTT.

This CDR3 reads CASSFGEGYNYGYTF. Written as DNA, the CDR3 is TGTGCCAGCAGCTTTGGGGAGGGTTACAACTATGGCTACACCTTC. The chain employs TRBV5-8 and TRBJ1-2; D is undetermined. Trimming shortened V by 2 bases and J by 2 bases, and 13 bases separated the two germline ends. The CDR3 has 15 residues. Germline V gene data show CDR1 as SGHTS and CDR2 as YDEGEE.

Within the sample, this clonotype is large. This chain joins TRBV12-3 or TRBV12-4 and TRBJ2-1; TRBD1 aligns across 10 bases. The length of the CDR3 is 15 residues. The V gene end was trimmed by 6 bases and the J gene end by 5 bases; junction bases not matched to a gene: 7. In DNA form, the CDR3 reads TGTGCCAGCAGCCGAACTGGACAGGGGGACAATGAGCAGTTCTTC. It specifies CASSRTGQGDNEQFF.

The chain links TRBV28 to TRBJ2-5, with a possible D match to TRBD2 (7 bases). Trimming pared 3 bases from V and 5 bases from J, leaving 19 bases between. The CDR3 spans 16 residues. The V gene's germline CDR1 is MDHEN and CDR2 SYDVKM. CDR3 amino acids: CASSFGGAGHGETQYF. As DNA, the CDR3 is TGTGCCAGCAGTTTTGGGGGGGCAGGGCACGGGGAGACCCAGTACTTC.

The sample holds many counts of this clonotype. For the CDR3, the DNA is TGTGCCAGCACCATGGCGACCGGGACGGAGAACACCGGGGAGCTGTTTTTT. This gives the protein CASTMATGTENTGELFF. This chain connects TRBV27 to TRBJ2-2; either TRBD1 or TRBD2 may fit D (5 bases each). Germline V gene sequence: CDR1 MNHEY, CDR2 SMNVEV (reference sequence). The CDR3 is made up of 17 amino acids. V was cut by 7 bases and J by 1 base, with 19 bases left in between.

CDR3 nucleotide sequence: TGTGCCAGCAGCGTAGGGGGGACTAGTGCGGATACGCAGTATTTT. It encodes CASSVGGTSADTQYF. The chain joins TRBV9 to TRBJ2-3, with 8 bases aligning to TRBD2. V shed 0 bases and J 6 bases; nucleotides not matched to a gene: 6. The CDR3 is made up of 15 amino acids. CDR1 is SGDLS, CDR2 YYNGEE, per germline.

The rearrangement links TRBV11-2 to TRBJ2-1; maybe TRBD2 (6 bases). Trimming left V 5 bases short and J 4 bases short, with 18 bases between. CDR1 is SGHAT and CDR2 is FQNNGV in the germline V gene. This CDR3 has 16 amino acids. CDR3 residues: CASSPRESSEYNEQFF. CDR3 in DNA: TGTGCCAGCAGCCCGCGGGAAAGTAGCGAGTACAATGAGCAGTTCTTC.

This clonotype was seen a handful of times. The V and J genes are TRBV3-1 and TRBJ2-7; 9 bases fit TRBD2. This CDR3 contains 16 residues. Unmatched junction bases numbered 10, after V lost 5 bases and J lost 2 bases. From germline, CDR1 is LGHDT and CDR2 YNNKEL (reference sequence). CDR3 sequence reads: CASSTYLTSGTYEQYF. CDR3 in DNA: TGTGCCAGCAGCACCTATTTGACTAGCGGCACCTACGAGCAGTACTTC.

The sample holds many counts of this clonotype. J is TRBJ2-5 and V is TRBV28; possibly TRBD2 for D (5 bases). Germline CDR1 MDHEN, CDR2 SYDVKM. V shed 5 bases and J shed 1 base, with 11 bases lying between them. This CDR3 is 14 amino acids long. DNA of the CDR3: TGTGCCAGCAGTCCCCACGGGATCCAAGAGACCCAGTACTTC. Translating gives CASSPHGIQETQYF.

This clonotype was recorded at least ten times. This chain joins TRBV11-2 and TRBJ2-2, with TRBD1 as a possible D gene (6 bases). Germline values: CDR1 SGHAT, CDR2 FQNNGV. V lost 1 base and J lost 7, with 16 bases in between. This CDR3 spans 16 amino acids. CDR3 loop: CASSLVPQGGGGELFF. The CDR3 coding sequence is TGTGCCAGCAGCTTAGTGCCACAGGGCGGAGGCGGGGAGCTGTTTTTT.

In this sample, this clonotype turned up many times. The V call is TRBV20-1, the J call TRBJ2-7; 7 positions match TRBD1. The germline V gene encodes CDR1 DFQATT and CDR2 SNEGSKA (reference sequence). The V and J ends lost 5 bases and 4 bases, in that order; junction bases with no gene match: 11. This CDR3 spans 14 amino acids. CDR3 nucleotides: TGCAGTGCTGGGCTGACAGGGAGAAGGTACGAGCAGTACTTC. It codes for CSAGLTGRRYEQYF.

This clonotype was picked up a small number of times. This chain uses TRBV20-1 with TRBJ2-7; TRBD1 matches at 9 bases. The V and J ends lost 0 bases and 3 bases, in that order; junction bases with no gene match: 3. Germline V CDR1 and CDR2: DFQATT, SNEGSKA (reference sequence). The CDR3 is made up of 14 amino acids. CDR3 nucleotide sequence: TGCAGTGCTAGAGACACAGGGGGCTTCTACGAGCAGTACTTC. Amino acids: CSARDTGGFYEQYF.

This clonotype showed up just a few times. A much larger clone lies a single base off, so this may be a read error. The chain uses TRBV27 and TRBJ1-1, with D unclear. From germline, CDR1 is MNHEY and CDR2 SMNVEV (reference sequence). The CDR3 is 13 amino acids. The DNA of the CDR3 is TGTGCCAGCAGTCCGACGACATTTTCTGAAACTTTCTTT. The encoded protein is CASSPTTFSETFF.

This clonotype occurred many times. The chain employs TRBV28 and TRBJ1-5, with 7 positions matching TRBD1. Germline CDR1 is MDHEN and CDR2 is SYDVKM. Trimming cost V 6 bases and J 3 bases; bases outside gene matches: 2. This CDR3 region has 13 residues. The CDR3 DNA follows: TGTGCCAGCAGGACAGGGATCAATCAGCCCCAGCATTTT. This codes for CASRTGINQPQHF.

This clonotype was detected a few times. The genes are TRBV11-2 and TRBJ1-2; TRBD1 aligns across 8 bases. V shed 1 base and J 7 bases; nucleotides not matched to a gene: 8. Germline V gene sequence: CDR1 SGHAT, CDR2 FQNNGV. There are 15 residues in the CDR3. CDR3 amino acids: CASSLGTGGPRGYTF. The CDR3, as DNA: TGTGCCAGCAGCTTAGGAACAGGGGGACCCCGTGGCTACACCTTC.

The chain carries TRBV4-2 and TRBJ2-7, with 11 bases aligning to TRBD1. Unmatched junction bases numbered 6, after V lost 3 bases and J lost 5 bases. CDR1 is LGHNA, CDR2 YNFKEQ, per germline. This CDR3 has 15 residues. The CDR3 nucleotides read TGTGCCAGCAGCCACCGGACAGGGGGCTTCAACGAGCAGTACTTC. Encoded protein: CASSHRTGGFNEQYF.

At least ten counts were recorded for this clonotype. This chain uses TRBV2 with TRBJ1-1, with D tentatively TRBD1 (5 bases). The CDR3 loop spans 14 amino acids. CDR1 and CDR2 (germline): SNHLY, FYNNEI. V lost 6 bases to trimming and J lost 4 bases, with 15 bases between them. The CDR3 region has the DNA TGTGCCAGCAGGGTCCGAGTGGGGGGCACTGAAGCTTTCTTT. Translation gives CASRVRVGGTEAFF.

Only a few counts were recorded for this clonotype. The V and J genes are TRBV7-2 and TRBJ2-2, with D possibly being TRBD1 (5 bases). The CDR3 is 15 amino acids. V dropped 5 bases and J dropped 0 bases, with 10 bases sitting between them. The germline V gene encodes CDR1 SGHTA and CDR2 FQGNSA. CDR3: CASSKTVANTGELFF. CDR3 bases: TGTGCCAGCAGCAAGACAGTCGCGAACACCGGGGAGCTGTTTTTT.

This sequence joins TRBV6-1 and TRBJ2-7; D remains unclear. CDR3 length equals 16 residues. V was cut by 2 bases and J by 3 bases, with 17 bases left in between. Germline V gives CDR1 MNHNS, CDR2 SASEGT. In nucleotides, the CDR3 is TGTGCCAGCAGTGAATACGAGACGGAGTTAGGCTACGAGCAGTACTTC. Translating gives CASSEYETELGYEQYF.

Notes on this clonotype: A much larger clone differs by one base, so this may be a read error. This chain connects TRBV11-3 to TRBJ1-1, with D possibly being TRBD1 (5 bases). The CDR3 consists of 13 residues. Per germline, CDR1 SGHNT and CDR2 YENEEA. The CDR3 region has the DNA TGTGCCAGCAGCTGGAGCGCAGGGAGTGAAGCTTCCTTT. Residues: CASSWSAGSEASF.

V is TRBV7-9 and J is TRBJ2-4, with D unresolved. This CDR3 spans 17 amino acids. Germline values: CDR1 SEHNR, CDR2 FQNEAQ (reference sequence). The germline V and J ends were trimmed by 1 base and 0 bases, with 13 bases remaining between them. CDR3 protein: CASSLVSPDLAKNIQYF. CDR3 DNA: TGTGCCAGCAGCTTAGTTTCCCCCGATCTAGCCAAAAACATTCAGTACTTC.

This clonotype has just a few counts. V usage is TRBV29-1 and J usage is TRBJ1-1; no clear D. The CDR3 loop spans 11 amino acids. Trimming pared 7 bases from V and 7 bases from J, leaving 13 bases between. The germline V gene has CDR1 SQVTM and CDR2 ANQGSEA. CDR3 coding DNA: TGCAGCGGCGGATCGACGGATGAAGCTTTCTTT. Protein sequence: CSGGSTDEAFF.

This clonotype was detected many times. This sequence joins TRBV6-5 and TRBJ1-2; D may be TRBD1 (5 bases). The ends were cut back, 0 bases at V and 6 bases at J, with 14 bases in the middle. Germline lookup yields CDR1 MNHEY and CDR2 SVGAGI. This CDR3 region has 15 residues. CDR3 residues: CASSYSVQDYDGYTF. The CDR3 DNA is TGTGCCAGCAGTTACTCGGTACAGGACTACGATGGCTACACCTTC.

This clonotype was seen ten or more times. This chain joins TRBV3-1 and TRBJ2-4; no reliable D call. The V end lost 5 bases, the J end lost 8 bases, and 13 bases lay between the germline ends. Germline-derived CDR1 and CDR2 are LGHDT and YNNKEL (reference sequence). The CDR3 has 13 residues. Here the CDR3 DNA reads TGTGCCAGCAGCACTCGGGCCGGAGACATTCAGTACTTC. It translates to CASSTRAGDIQYF.

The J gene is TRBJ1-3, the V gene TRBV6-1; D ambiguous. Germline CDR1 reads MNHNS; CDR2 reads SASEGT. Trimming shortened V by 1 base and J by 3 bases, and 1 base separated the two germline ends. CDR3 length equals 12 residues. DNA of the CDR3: TGTGCCAGCAGTGAAGGTGGAAACACCATATATTTT. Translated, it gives CASSEGGNTIYF.